The 27 T cell receptor beta chains below come from one sample, sequenced in a study of blood T cell repertoires in COVID-19. The data were produced by immunoSEQ multiplex PCR, yet TCRdb's version contains in-frame clones alone and is incomplete. The sample shows about 400,000 clones, just under 90% of them seen only once. The sequenced material came from PBMCs or T cells enriched from blood (not recorded which). The origin of the receptors is a woman under 40 who had recovered from COVID-19.

This clone was seen a few times. This rearrangement joins TRBV5-1 to TRBJ2-7; 9 positions agree with TRBD1. Germline V gene sequence: CDR1 SGHRS, CDR2 YFSETQ. Trimming took 4 bases from V and 6 from J; bases not matched to a gene: 8. The CDR3 contains 14 residues. The CDR3 reads CASSLGQGRSEQYF. For the CDR3, the DNA is TGCGCCAGCAGCCTGGGACAGGGTAGATCCGAGCAGTACTTC.

V is TRBV3-1 (or the pseudogene TRBV3-2) and J is TRBJ1-6, with D maybe TRBD1 (5 bases). Germline V gene lookup returns CDR1 LGHDT and CDR2 YNNKEL (reference sequence). The CDR3 runs to 19 residues. Trimming took 4 bases from V and 0 from J, leaving 19 bases between them. The CDR3 region has the DNA TGTGCCAGCAGCCCTGGCCGACAGCGTTTCAGCTCCTATAATTCACCCCTCCACTTT. Translated, it gives CASSPGRQRFSSYNSPLHF.

The V gene is TRBV11-3, the J gene TRBJ1-2, with a possible D match to TRBD1 (6 bases). V lost 2 bases and J 5 bases, leaving 12 bases between the germline ends. The CDR3 totals 14 residues. Germline values: CDR1 SGHNT, CDR2 YENEEA. The CDR3 loop reads CASSLNGRGYGYTF. The CDR3 bases are TGTGCCAGCAGCTTAAACGGCAGGGGATATGGCTACACCTTC. Looking up the rest from reference TRBV11-3 and TRBJ1-2 gives the full variable domain: EAGVVQSPRYKIIEKKQPVAFWCNPISGHNTLYWYLQNLGQGPELLIRYENEEAVDDSQLPKDRFSAERLKGVDSTLKIQPAELGDSAVYLCASSLNGRGYGYTFGSGTRLTVV.

The CDR3 loop reads CASTNQGAAKLFF. The CDR3 DNA reads TGTGCCAGCACCAACCAGGGGGCAGCTAAACTGTTTTTT. This sequence joins TRBV6-5 and TRBJ1-4, with 8 bases aligning to TRBD1. Trimming at V came to 7 bases and at J to 11 bases, leaving 9 bases not matched to a gene. This CDR3 comprises 13 residues. Germline V CDR1 and CDR2: MNHEY, SVGAGI.

The gene calls are TRBV4-1 and TRBJ1-6, with 9 bases matching TRBD1. V gave up 0 bases and J gave up 2 bases; unmatched junction bases: 2. Germline values: CDR1 MGHRA, CDR2 YSYEKL. The CDR3 spans 17 residues. The CDR3 sequence is CASSQEQGATYNSPLHF. The CDR3 DNA sequence: TGCGCCAGCAGCCAAGAACAGGGGGCTACCTATAATTCACCCCTCCACTTT.

The chain combines TRBV5-8 with TRBJ2-2; D not certain. CDR3 length equals 14 residues. Germline V gene data show CDR1 as SGHTS and CDR2 as YDEGEE. The V gene lost 2 bases and the J gene lost 6 bases, with 11 bases spanning the gap. For the CDR3, the DNA is TGTGCCAGCAGCTTAACGTTTCGCGCCGGGGAGCTGTTTTTT. Protein sequence: CASSLTFRAGELFF. The whole variable domain, remainder taken from reference TRBV5-8 and TRBJ2-2, is EAGVTQSPTHLIKTRGQQATLRCSPISGHTSVYWYQQALGLGLQFLLWYDEGEERNRGNFPPRFSGRQFPNYSSELNVNALELEDSALYLCASSLTFRAGELFFGEGSRLTVL.

This sequence joins TRBV5-4 and TRBJ2-3; no reliable D call. Germline V gives CDR1 SGHNT, CDR2 YYREEE (reference sequence). CDR3 length: 14 amino acids. V was cut by 2 bases and J by 6 bases, with 13 bases left in between. The CDR3 DNA follows: TGTGCCAGCAGCTTAGAAATTATCGGGGATACGCAGTATTTT. This sequence encodes CASSLEIIGDTQYF.

V is TRBV19 and J is TRBJ2-1, with D unresolved. This CDR3 has 12 amino acids. Looked up from germline, CDR1 is LNHDA and CDR2 is SQIVND (reference sequence). Trimming took off 5 bases at V and 3 bases at J, with 5 bases between the two ends. CDR3 coding DNA: TGTGCCAGTAGTTCCCGCTACAATGAGCAGTTCTTC. This codes for CASSSRYNEQFF.

The J gene is TRBJ1-1, the V gene TRBV4-2; D gene ambiguous. Per the germline V gene, CDR1 is LGHNA and CDR2 is YNFKEQ. This CDR3 contains 14 residues. V lost 3 bases, J lost 3 bases, and 11 bases lay in between. CDR3 amino acids: CASSQSGRDTEAFF. The CDR3 DNA reads as TGTGCCAGCAGCCAGAGCGGTAGGGACACTGAAGCTTTCTTT.

The chain links TRBV19 to TRBJ2-1, with TRBD2 matching over 10 bases. Germline CDR1 and CDR2: LNHDA and SQIVND (reference sequence). The CDR3 loop spans 16 amino acids. V shed 4 bases and J 6 bases; nucleotides not matched to a gene: 9. The CDR3 loop is CASSTSEREGLNEQFF. For the CDR3, the DNA is TGTGCCAGTAGTACCTCAGAGCGGGAGGGTCTCAATGAGCAGTTCTTC.

The V gene is TRBV5-4, the J gene TRBJ2-7; 8 bases align to TRBD2. The CDR3 is made up of 13 amino acids. Trimming cost V 4 bases and J 5 bases; bases outside gene matches: 5. Germline-derived CDR1 and CDR2 are SGHNT and YYREEE (reference sequence). Here the CDR3 DNA reads TGTGCCAGCAGCCCCCGGACTAGCAACGAGCAGTACTTC. Its translation is CASSPRTSNEQYF. Full variable domain (remainder filled in from reference TRBV5-4 and TRBJ2-7): ETGVTQSPTHLIKTRGQQVTLRCSSQSGHNTVSWYQQALGQGPQFIFQYYREEENGRGNFPPRFSGLQFPNYSSELNVNALELDDSALYLCASSPRTSNEQYFGPGTRLTVT.

The V and J genes are TRBV5-4 and TRBJ1-1; 11 nucleotides line up with TRBD1. Germline V gene sequence: CDR1 SGHNT, CDR2 YYREEE (reference sequence). J gave up 5 bases and V 4 bases, and 4 bases lay outside the gene matches. The length of the CDR3 is 14 residues. CDR3 sequence reads: CASSKDRGPTEAFF. DNA of the CDR3: TGTGCCAGCAGCAAGGACAGGGGGCCTACTGAAGCTTTCTTT.

V usage is TRBV4-1 and J usage is TRBJ1-3; 7 bases are shared with TRBD1. V lost 2 bases and J lost 0; bases outside the gene matches: 16. In germline, CDR1 is MGHRA, CDR2 YSYEKL. CDR3 length equals 20 residues. The chain's CDR3 is CASSQQVLRTGTSSGNTIYF. The CDR3 DNA is TGCGCCAGCAGCCAACAGGTCTTAAGGACAGGAACAAGCTCTGGAAACACCATATATTTT.

This chain connects TRBV5-8 to TRBJ1-1, with 9 bases that match TRBD1. The germline V gene encodes CDR1 SGHTS and CDR2 YDEGEE. V dropped 4 bases and J dropped 8; count of bases not matched to a gene: 3. CDR3 length: 12 residues. The CDR3 sequence: CASSIGTGEAFF. The CDR3, as DNA: TGTGCCAGCAGCATAGGGACAGGGGAAGCTTTCTTT.

The rearrangement uses TRBV7-9 and TRBJ2-2; D is possibly TRBD2 (5 bases). Trimming shortened V by 0 bases and J by 5 bases, and 13 bases separated the two germline ends. Looked up from germline, CDR1 is SEHNR and CDR2 is FQNEAQ (reference sequence). The CDR3 contains 16 residues. For the CDR3, the DNA is TGTGCCAGCAGCTTAGCGACCCCCGGAGGTACCGGGGAGCTGTTTTTT. Translating gives CASSLATPGGTGELFF.

The V and J genes are TRBV28 and TRBJ2-7; 7 nucleotides match TRBD2. The CDR3 is 15 residues long. Per germline, CDR1 MDHEN and CDR2 SYDVKM. J was trimmed by 9 bases and V by 7 bases; bases with no gene match: 18. Here the CDR3 DNA reads TGTGCCAGCATCCACAGCGGGACCAAGAATACAGCGCAGTACTTC. It codes for CASIHSGTKNTAQYF.

V and J are TRBV25-1 and TRBJ2-2; 7 bases are a match to TRBD2. Germline values: CDR1 MGHDK, CDR2 SYGVNS. This CDR3 is built from 16 residues. J gave up 6 bases and V 3 bases, and 10 bases lay outside the gene matches. The CDR3 bases are TGTGCCAGCAGTGATAGTCTGGGGAGGGAGGCCGGGGAGCTGTTTTTT. It is translated as CASSDSLGREAGELFF.

The chain uses TRBV5-1 and TRBJ1-1, with D uncertain. V was pared by 0 bases and J by 0 bases, with 6 bases between. This CDR3 is 14 amino acids long. Per germline, CDR1 SGHRS and CDR2 YFSETQ. CDR3 protein: CASSLAQMNTEAFF. The CDR3, as DNA: TGCGCCAGCAGCTTGGCACAGATGAACACTGAAGCTTTCTTT.

The V call is TRBV27, the J call TRBJ2-5, with TRBD1 matching 7 bases. The CDR3 sequence is 14 residues long. With 3 bases clipped from V and 0 bases from J, the junction kept 1 base outside the gene matches. Germline V gives CDR1 MNHEY, CDR2 SMNVEV (reference sequence). CDR3 bases: TGTGCCAGCAGTTTGGGACAGAACCAAGAGACCCAGTACTTC. This translates into CASSLGQNQETQYF.

The table lists this clone with a count of one. DNA for the CDR3: TGTGCCAGCAGCTTAATCGGTGGTTCACCCCTCCACTTT. It yields the protein CASSLIGGSPLHF. This sequence joins TRBV7-3 and TRBJ1-6; D is uncertain. Germline loops: CDR1 SGHTA, CDR2 FQGTGA. CDR3 size: 13 residues. V lost 1 base, J lost 9 bases, and 7 bases lay in between.

The chain is built from TRBV15 and TRBJ2-7; TRBD2 might be the D (6 bases). There are 14 residues in the CDR3. Per germline, CDR1 LNHNV and CDR2 YYDKDF (reference sequence). Trimming cost V 5 bases and J 0 bases, with 11 bases left between them. The CDR3 here is CATSRDFTSYEQYF. CDR3 DNA: TGTGCCACCAGCCGGGACTTCACCTCCTACGAGCAGTACTTC. Using reference TRBV15 and TRBJ2-7 for the parts outside the CDR3, the full variable domain is DAMVIQNPRYQVTQFGKPVTLSCSQTLNHNVMYWYQQKSSQAPKLLFHYYDKDFNNEADTPDNFQSRRPNTSFCFLDIRSPGLGDTAMYLCATSRDFTSYEQYFGPGTRLTVT.

The J gene is TRBJ2-5, the V gene TRBV7-2, with 7 nucleotides matching TRBD1. Germline V gene sequence: CDR1 SGHTA, CDR2 FQGNSA. Trimming removed 3 bases from V and 7 bases from J; junction bases left unmatched: 2. There are 12 residues in the CDR3. CDR3 residues: CASSLPGGTQYF. The CDR3 region has the DNA TGTGCCAGCAGCTTGCCAGGGGGGACCCAGTACTTC.

CDR3 in amino acids: CASSKPRDRESPLHF. The CDR3 coding sequence is TGTGCCAGCAGTAAACCCCGGGACAGGGAGTCACCCCTCCACTTT. This chain joins TRBV6-5 and TRBJ1-6; 9 bases fit TRBD1. CDR1 is MNHEY, CDR2 SVGAGI, per germline. J was trimmed by 10 bases and V by 5 bases; bases with no gene match: 9. The CDR3 totals 15 residues.

This clone has a handful of counts. The chain links TRBV4-1 to TRBJ1-2; 7 bases fit TRBD1. CDR1 and CDR2 from the germline V gene are MGHRA and YSYEKL. This CDR3 region has 13 residues. Germline trimming cut 1 base from V and 6 bases from J; bases unmatched to any gene: 2. The CDR3 is CASSQVRGDGYTF. The DNA of the CDR3 is TGCGCCAGCAGCCAAGTCAGGGGGGATGGCTACACCTTC.

The rearrangement links TRBV5-4 to TRBJ2-5; D possibly corresponds to TRBD1 (6 bases). This CDR3 is 14 amino acids long. The germline V gene has CDR1 SGHNT and CDR2 YYREEE (reference sequence). V was cut by 4 bases and J by 3 bases, with 13 bases left in between. This chain's CDR3 is CASSPLDREETQYF. DNA of the CDR3: TGTGCCAGCAGCCCATTGGACAGAGAAGAGACCCAGTACTTC.

The chain links TRBV6-6 to TRBJ1-6, with TRBD1 matching 10 bases. J was trimmed by 0 bases and V by 5 bases; bases with no gene match: 4. The germline CDR1 and CDR2 sequences are MNHNY and SVGAGI (reference sequence). The CDR3 is 17 amino acids. CDR3 nucleotide sequence: TGTGCCAGCAGTCAGACAGGGGGCAGCTCCTATAATTCACCCCTCCACTTT. It specifies CASSQTGGSSYNSPLHF.

This chain uses TRBV9 with TRBJ2-5; TRBD1 is a possible D gene (6 bases). The CDR3 runs 17 residues. In germline, CDR1 is SGDLS, CDR2 YYNGEE. Trimming cost V 0 bases and J 2 bases, with 17 bases left between them. The CDR3: CASSVEVTGARQETQYF. The CDR3 DNA reads as TGTGCCAGCAGCGTAGAGGTGACAGGAGCAAGACAAGAGACCCAGTACTTC. The whole variable domain, remainder taken from reference TRBV9 and TRBJ2-5, is DSGVTQTPKHLITATGQRVTLRCSPRSGDLSVYWYQQSLDQGLQFLIQYYNGEERAKGNILERFSAQQFPDLHSELNLSSLELGDSALYFCASSVEVTGARQETQYFGPGTRLLVL.